The rows below give T cell receptor beta chains drawn from one sample of a study of OX40 agonist ivuxolimab in advanced cancers. Profiled with immunoSEQ multiplex PCR; TCRdb holds only in-frame clones, not every one. Among approximately 100,000 clones listed, around nine tenths were seen once. Material: CD4+ or CD8+ T cells sorted from blood, obtained in a trial of the OX40 agonist ivuxolimab. The source is an adult with an advanced solid tumor such as melanoma, head and neck, liver or kidney cancer. Both conserved end residues are part of each CDR3. The D gene is left open where the match is weak.

j_call | v_call | d_call | cdr3_length | cdr3_nt | cdr3_aa
TRBJ2-3 | TRBV11-1 | TRBD2 | 15 | TGTGCCAGCAGCTTAGGACTAGCGGACGGGGATACGCAGTATTTT | CASSLGLADGDTQYF
TRBJ1-2 | TRBV28 | TRBD1 | 14 | TGTGCCAGTCGTGGGACAGGGATTGACTATGGCTACACCTTC | CASRGTGIDYGYTF
TRBJ1-1 | TRBV28 | - | 15 | TGTGCCAGCACTACAGCAGCAGTAGGGAACACTGAAGCTTTCTTT | CASTTAAVGNTEAFF
TRBJ2-7 | TRBV7-2 | TRBD2 | 14 | TGTGCCAGCAGCCCCACTAGCGGGAGGGCCGAGCAGTACTTC | CASSPTSGRAEQYF
TRBJ2-1 | TRBV5-6 | TRBD2 | 18 | TGTGCCAGCAGCTTGGAGTCTAGCGGGAATCTACGCTACAATGAGCAGTTCTTC | CASSLESSGNLRYNEQFF
TRBJ2-5 | TRBV30 | TRBD2 | 16 | TGTGCCTGGAGTGCAGGACTAGCGGGAGCACGAGAGACCCAGTACTTC | CAWSAGLAGARETQYF
TRBJ2-7 | TRBV13 | TRBD2 | 15 | TGTGCCAGCAGCTTGGGACTAGCGGGAGACTACGAGCAGTACTTC | CASSLGLAGDYEQYF
TRBJ2-3 | TRBV7-8 | TRBD2 | 16 | TGTGCCAGCAGCCTCTCAAGCGGGAGAAGCACAGATACGCAGTATTTT | CASSLSSGRSTDTQYF
TRBJ2-1 | TRBV7-8 | - | 12 | TGTGCCAGCAGCCCTCCCATTTCGATGCAGTTCTTC | CASSPPISMQFF
TRBJ2-7 | TRBV5-6 | - | 13 | TGTGCCAGCAGCGTTGATACGGGGCGCGAGCAGTACTTC | CASSVDTGREQYF
TRBJ2-1 | TRBV2 | TRBD2 | 15 | TGTGCCAGCAGTGATGAGGCGGGAGGGCCCTATGAGCAGTTCTTC | CASSDEAGGPYEQFF
TRBJ2-3 | TRBV11-2 | - | 15 | TGTGCCAGCAGCTTAGATGGCCTACCCACAGATACGCAGTATTTT | CASSLDGLPTDTQYF
TRBJ2-2 | TRBV5-4 | TRBD2 | 15 | TGTGCCAGCAGCCGAGCGGGAGAGCCCCCCGGGGAGCTGTTTTTT | CASSRAGEPPGELFF
TRBJ1-2 | TRBV6-5 | - | 15 | TGTGCCAGCTCTAGGGTAGGCAGGGGTGTGGATGGCTACACCTTC | CASSRVGRGVDGYTF
TRBJ2-1 | TRBV2 | - | 11 | TGTGCCAGCAAAGTGGGACAAGAGCAGTTCTTC | CASKVGQEQFF
TRBJ2-2 | TRBV4-1 | - | 17 | TGCGCCAGCAGCCAAGAGGTGACCGTCGGGTCTGCCGGGGAGCTGTTTTTT | CASSQEVTVGSAGELFF
TRBJ2-5 | TRBV6-6 | TRBD2 | 13 | TGTGCCAGCAGCCTCGGGGGGCAAGAGACCCAGTACTTC | CASSLGGQETQYF